This T cell receptor (beta chain) originates from a study of T-cell memory formation after mild COVID-19. A remark on this clonotype: Its target is not known.

Notes on the study in general: Several responding clones turned up in pre-infection memory, indicating that cross-reactive memory may have taken part. The CD4+ clones that contracted clustered mainly within CM and EM, and the CD8+ clones concentrated in EMRA.

CDR3 length: 14 amino acids. With V trimmed by 6 bases and J by 3 bases, 4 bases remained unmatched. CDR1 is MDHEN, CDR2 SYDVKM, per germline. Via MiXCR, TCRdb re-called the 5' RACE reads, giving one row per CDR3 protein. The sample contains under 110,000 distinct CDR3 sequences, approximately 17% of which appear only once. This clonotype was sampled from an adult woman who had mild COVID-19 (a few samples of this study predate the infection). Cell type and time point are not known. V and J are TRBV28 and TRBJ1-5; 8 bases match TRBD1. Sequenced: PBMCs or a T cell subset sorted from them (not recorded which). Here the CDR3 reads CASSFRGLNQPQHF. CDR3 nucleotide sequence: TGTGCCAGCAGCTTCAGGGGGCTCAATCAGCCCCAGCATTTT.